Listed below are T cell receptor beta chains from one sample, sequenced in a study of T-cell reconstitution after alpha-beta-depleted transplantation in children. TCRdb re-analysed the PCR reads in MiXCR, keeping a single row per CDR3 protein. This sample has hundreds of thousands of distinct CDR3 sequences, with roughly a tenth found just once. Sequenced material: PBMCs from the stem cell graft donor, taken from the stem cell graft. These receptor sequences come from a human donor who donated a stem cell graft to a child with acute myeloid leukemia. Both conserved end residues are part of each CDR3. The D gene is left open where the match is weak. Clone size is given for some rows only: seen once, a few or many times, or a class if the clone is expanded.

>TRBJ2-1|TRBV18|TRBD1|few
CASSPNQGAKKSYNEQFF
TGTGCCAGCTCACCAAACCAGGGGGCTAAAAAATCCTACAATGAGCAGTTCTTC
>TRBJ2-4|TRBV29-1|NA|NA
CSVRVGAKNIQYF
TGCAGCGTTAGAGTGGGGGCCAAAAACATTCAGTACTTC
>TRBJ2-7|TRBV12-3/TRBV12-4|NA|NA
CASSLSPRSEQYF
TGTGCCAGCAGTTTATCTCCTAGAAGCGAGCAGTACTTC
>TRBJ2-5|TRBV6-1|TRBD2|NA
CASSPGLAGTFIVEETQYF
TGTGCCAGCAGCCCGGGACTAGCGGGAACATTCATAGTAGAGGAGACCCAGTACTTC
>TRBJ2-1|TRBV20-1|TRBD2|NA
CSASLAASYNEQFF
TGCAGTGCTTCCCTAGCGGCCTCCTACAATGAGCAGTTCTTC
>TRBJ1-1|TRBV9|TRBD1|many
CASSSNRGFTEAFF
TGTGCCAGCAGCTCAAACAGGGGATTCACTGAAGCTTTCTTT
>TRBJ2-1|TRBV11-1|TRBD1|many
CASSPRDRDYNEQFF
TGTGCCAGCAGCCCCCGGGACAGGGACTACAATGAGCAGTTCTTC
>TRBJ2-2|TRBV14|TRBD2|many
CASSSLGTSGRRNTGELFF
TGTGCCAGCAGTTCTCTCGGGACTAGCGGGAGAAGGAACACCGGGGAGCTGTTTTTT
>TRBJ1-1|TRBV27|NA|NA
CASSFRGPDEAFF
TGTGCCAGCAGTTTCCGGGGGCCAGATGAAGCTTTCTTT
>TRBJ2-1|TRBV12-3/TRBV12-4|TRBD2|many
CASRPGLAGYNEQFF
TGTGCCAGCAGACCGGGACTAGCGGGCTACAATGAGCAGTTCTTC
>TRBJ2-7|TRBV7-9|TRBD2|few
CASSLALRETPREQYF
TGTGCCAGCAGCTTAGCGTTGCGGGAGACGCCTCGCGAGCAGTACTTC
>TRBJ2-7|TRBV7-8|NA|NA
CASSLAGGGVSYEQYF
TGTGCCAGCAGCTTAGCTGGTGGCGGGGTCTCCTACGAGCAGTACTTC
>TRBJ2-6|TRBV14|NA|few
CASSPAGVPGANVLTF
TGTGCCAGCAGCCCCGCAGGGGTCCCTGGGGCCAACGTCCTGACTTTC
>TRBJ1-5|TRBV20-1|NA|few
CSARVGGGTQPQHF
TGCAGTGCTAGAGTTGGTGGAGGGACTCAGCCCCAGCATTTT
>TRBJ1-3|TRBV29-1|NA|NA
CSVESLRGRGNTIYF
TGCAGCGTTGAATCCCTAAGGGGGAGGGGAAACACCATATATTTT
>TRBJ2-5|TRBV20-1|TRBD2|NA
CSARDWGGLAGLETQYF
TGCAGTGCTAGAGATTGGGGGGGACTAGCGGGACTGGAGACCCAGTACTTC
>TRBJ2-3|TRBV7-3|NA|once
CASSLRSLEDTQYF
TGTGCCAGCAGCTTAAGGTCACTAGAAGATACGCAGTATTTT
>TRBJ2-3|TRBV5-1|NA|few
CASSSRWFGDTQYF
TGCGCCAGCAGCTCCAGATGGTTTGGAGATACGCAGTATTTT
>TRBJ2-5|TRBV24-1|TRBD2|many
CATRGLAGEGETQYF
TGTGCCACCAGGGGACTAGCGGGAGAAGGGGAGACCCAGTACTTC
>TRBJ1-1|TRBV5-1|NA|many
CASSGNTEAFF
TGCGCCAGCAGCGGGAACACTGAAGCTTTCTTT
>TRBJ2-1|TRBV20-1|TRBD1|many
CSARTPGQDYNEQFF
TGCAGTGCTAGAACCCCGGGACAGGACTACAATGAGCAGTTCTTC
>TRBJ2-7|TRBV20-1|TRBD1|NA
CSASHRGKDEQYF
TGCAGTGCTAGTCACAGGGGGAAGGACGAGCAGTACTTC
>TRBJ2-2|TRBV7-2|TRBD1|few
CASSYGQGARTTGELFF
TGTGCCAGCAGCTACGGACAGGGGGCGCGAACGACCGGGGAGCTGTTTTTT
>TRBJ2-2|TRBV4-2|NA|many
CASSQERGTGELFF
TGTGCCAGCAGCCAAGAAAGAGGCACCGGGGAGCTGTTTTTT
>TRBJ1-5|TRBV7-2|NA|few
CASSAPPRPQHF
TGTGCCAGCAGCGCTCCCCCGCGGCCCCAGCATTTT
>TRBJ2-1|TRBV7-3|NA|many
CASSPGAGYNEQFF
TGTGCCAGCAGCCCCGGGGCGGGTTACAATGAGCAGTTCTTC
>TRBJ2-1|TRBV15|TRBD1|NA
CATSRDRQGPEQFF
TGTGCCACCAGCAGAGATCGACAGGGGCCTGAGCAGTTCTTC
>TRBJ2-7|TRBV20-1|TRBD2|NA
CSALRASGTYEQYF
TGCAGTGCTTTGAGAGCTAGCGGAACCTACGAGCAGTACTTC
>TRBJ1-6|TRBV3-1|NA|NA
CASSQNGYNSPLHF
TGTGCCAGCAGCCAAAATGGCTATAATTCACCCCTCCACTTT
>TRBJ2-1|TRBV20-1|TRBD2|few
CSALPTSQGYNEQFF
TGCAGTGCCCTCCCGACTAGCCAGGGATACAATGAGCAGTTCTTC
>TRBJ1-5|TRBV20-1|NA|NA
CSARGQDSPALSQPQHF
TGCAGTGCTAGAGGGCAGGACAGCCCGGCCCTTAGTCAGCCCCAGCATTTT
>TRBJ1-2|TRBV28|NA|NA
CASRYDRDRTGNYGYTF
TGTGCCAGCAGATACGATCGAGACAGGACGGGTAACTATGGCTACACCTTC
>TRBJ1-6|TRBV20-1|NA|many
CSRGGDNSPLHF
TGCTCGAGAGGAGGGGATAATTCACCCCTCCACTTT
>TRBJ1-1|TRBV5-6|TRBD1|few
CASSLDRRNYRGPGTEAFF
TGTGCCAGCAGCTTAGACAGGCGTAACTACAGGGGGCCAGGGACTGAAGCTTTCTTT
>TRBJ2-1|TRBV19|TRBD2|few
CASRAGVVQFF
TGTGCCAGTAGAGCGGGAGTCGTGCAGTTCTTC
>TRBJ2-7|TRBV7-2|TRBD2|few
CASSLSPLTSLYYEQYF
TGTGCCAGCAGCTTATCCCCATTGACTAGCCTGTACTACGAGCAGTACTTC
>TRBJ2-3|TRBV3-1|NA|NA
CASSRDLTTSTDTQYF
TGTGCCAGCAGCCGGGACCTTACCACTAGCACAGATACGCAGTATTTT
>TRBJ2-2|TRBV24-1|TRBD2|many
CATSDPRRTSGYTGELFF
TGTGCCACCAGTGATCCCCGTCGGACTAGCGGATACACCGGGGAGCTGTTTTTT